These 27 T cell receptor beta chains were sequenced from one sample in a study of shared clonotypes between healthy human individuals. Profiled with immunoSEQ multiplex PCR; TCRdb holds only in-frame clones, not every one. The sample lists over 400,000 clones; 90% to 96% were seen once. The sequenced material came from naive CD4+ T cells sorted from blood. Sample subset: CD45RA+ positively selected. These receptors all stem from a woman younger than 45 in good health.

The chain is built from TRBV28 and TRBJ1-2; the D gene is possibly TRBD1 (6 bases). V was shortened by 6 bases and J by 0 bases, with 14 bases between the two germline ends. The CDR3 contains 15 residues. CDR1 is MDHEN, CDR2 SYDVKM, per germline. The CDR3 reads CASSAGGLTNYGYTF. For the CDR3, the DNA is TGTGCCAGCAGCGCTGGGGGGCTCACTAACTATGGCTACACCTTC.

The table lists this clone with a count of one. The chain employs TRBV28 and TRBJ2-3; 7 nucleotides agree with TRBD1. The length of the CDR3 is 16 residues. V was pared by 5 bases and J by 0 bases, with 8 bases of the junction left unmatched. In germline, CDR1 is MDHEN, CDR2 SYDVKM. The CDR3 DNA reads as TGTGCCAGCAGTCTCGGTGGGACAGCAAGCACAGATACGCAGTATTTT. It encodes CASSLGGTASTDTQYF.

On this clone itself: Other DNA sequences of this sample code for an identical CDR3. The chain couples TRBV5-1 to TRBJ2-1; D possibly uses TRBD1 or TRBD2 (5 bases each). This CDR3 is 13 amino acids long. The germline V gene has CDR1 SGHRS and CDR2 YFSETQ. V was clipped by 1 base and J by 5 bases, with 7 bases between them. The CDR3, as DNA: TGCGCCAGCAGCTTGCAGGGAGACAATGAGCAGTTCTTC. This codes for CASSLQGDNEQFF.

This sequence joins TRBV11-2 and TRBJ2-3; 9 bases match TRBD2. This CDR3 has 15 amino acids. Germline V CDR1 and CDR2: SGHAT, FQNNGV. V was pared by 3 bases and J by 4 bases, with 5 bases of the junction left unmatched. The CDR3 reads CASSFIAGVPDTQYF. CDR3 sequence (DNA): TGTGCCAGCAGCTTTATAGCGGGAGTCCCAGATACGCAGTATTTT.

V and J are TRBV7-9 and TRBJ2-2; 7 positions match TRBD2. CDR3 length: 18 residues. Unmatched junction bases numbered 13, after V lost 2 bases and J lost 4 bases. Germline V CDR1 and CDR2: SEHNR, FQNEAQ (reference sequence). CDR3 sequence: CASSLRPQAGEGTGELFF. CDR3 DNA: TGTGCCAGCAGCTTAAGGCCCCAGGCGGGAGAGGGCACCGGGGAGCTGTTTTTT.

The chain carries TRBV11-3 and TRBJ2-3; the match to TRBD2 covers 8 bases. CDR1 and CDR2 from the germline V gene are SGHNT and YENEEA. Unmatched junction bases numbered 1, after V lost 3 bases and J lost 8 bases. CDR3 length: 12 amino acids. This chain's CDR3 is CASSFSGGTQYF. DNA of the CDR3: TGTGCCAGCAGCTTCAGCGGGGGTACGCAGTATTTT.

The rearrangement uses TRBV6-1 and TRBJ1-2, with D unclear. V shed 2 bases and J shed 5 bases, with 15 bases lying between them. This CDR3 has 15 residues. Germline V gives CDR1 MNHNS, CDR2 SASEGT. CDR3 amino acids: CASSEPSRNLYGYTF. CDR3 DNA: TGTGCCAGCAGTGAACCCAGCAGAAACCTATATGGCTACACCTTC.

V is TRBV15 and J is TRBJ2-6, with 8 bases fitting TRBD2. CDR1 is LNHNV, CDR2 YYDKDF, per germline (reference sequence). Trimming at V came to 1 base and at J to 0 bases, leaving 5 bases not matched to a gene. This CDR3 is 18 amino acids long. The CDR3 region is CATSRGPSGLSGANVLTF. The CDR3 DNA sequence: TGTGCCACCAGCAGAGGCCCTAGCGGGCTCTCTGGGGCCAACGTCCTGACTTTC.

The chain recombines TRBV14 with TRBJ2-7, with D unclear. The CDR3 contains 13 residues. Germline V lookup: CDR1 SGHDN, CDR2 FVKESK. With 4 bases removed from V and 3 bases from J, the gap between germline ends came to 10 bases. The DNA for the CDR3 is TGTGCCAGCAGCCGGATACAAAACTACGAGCAGTACTTC. This sequence encodes CASSRIQNYEQYF. The complete variable domain, with remaining parts taken from reference TRBV14 and TRBJ2-7, reads EAGVTQFPSHSVIEKGQTVTLRCDPISGHDNLYWYRRVMGKEIKFLLHFVKESKQDESGMPNNRFLAERTGGTYSTLKVQPAELEDSGVYFCASSRIQNYEQYFGPGTRLTVT.

The chain has TRBV5-1 and TRBJ2-7; D is ambiguous. The CDR3 spans 14 residues. Per germline, CDR1 SGHRS and CDR2 YFSETQ. Deletions cut 0 bases from V and 2 bases from J, with 9 bases between. CDR3 loop: CASSLVYGAYEQYF. The DNA for the CDR3 is TGCGCCAGCAGCTTGGTATATGGGGCCTACGAGCAGTACTTC. Full variable domain (outside the CDR3, taken from reference TRBV5-1 and TRBJ2-7): KAGVTQTPRYLIKTRGQQVTLSCSPISGHRSVSWYQQTPGQGLQFLFEYFSETQRNKGNFPGRFSGRQFSNSRSEMNVSTLELGDSALYLCASSLVYGAYEQYFGPGTRLTVT.

For the CDR3, the DNA is TGCGCCAGCAGCCAAGCGGACACCTATCAGCCCCAGCATTTT. It encodes CASSQADTYQPQHF. The chain is built from TRBV4-1 and TRBJ1-5, with D maybe TRBD1 (5 bases). The germline gives CDR1 MGHRA, CDR2 YSYEKL. The CDR3 length is 14 residues. V lost 1 base and J 5 bases, leaving 9 bases between the germline ends.

The chain is built from TRBV5-4 and TRBJ2-3, with D hard to call. The CDR3 consists of 12 residues. From germline, CDR1 is SGHNT and CDR2 YYREEE (reference sequence). Deletions cut 5 bases from V and 2 bases from J, with 6 bases between. The CDR3 nucleotides are TGTGCCAGCAGATCTAACACAGATACGCAGTATTTT. Translated, it gives CASRSNTDTQYF.

This chain links TRBV2 with TRBJ1-1; TRBD1 is a possible D gene (6 bases). CDR1 is SNHLY and CDR2 is FYNNEI in the germline V gene. This CDR3 contains 14 residues. Between the trimmed V and J ends, which lost 6 bases and 0 bases, there was a span of 11 bases. The CDR3 loop reads CASRDGQLNTEAFF. The CDR3 region has the DNA TGTGCCAGCAGGGACGGACAGCTGAACACTGAAGCTTTCTTT.

The rearrangement uses TRBV30 and TRBJ2-5; TRBD2 is a possible D gene (6 bases). The end of the DNA fits TRBJ2-7 better, so the J call may be wrong. Germline V gives CDR1 GTSNPN, CDR2 SVGIG (reference sequence). This CDR3 is built from 14 residues. CDR3: CAWSATSWPYEQYF. The CDR3 DNA reads TGTGCCTGGAGTGCTACTAGCTGGCCCTACGAGCAGTACTTC.

The chain is built from TRBV10-3 and TRBJ2-5; D possibly uses TRBD1 or TRBD2 (6 bases each). CDR3 length: 12 residues. The V and J ends lost 8 bases and 2 bases respectively, with 9 bases between them. Germline values: CDR1 ENHRY, CDR2 SYGVKD. For the CDR3, the DNA is TGTGCCATCGGAGGGGGTCAAGAGACCCAGTACTTC. Its translation: CAIGGGQETQYF.

V usage is TRBV2 and J usage is TRBJ2-3; D is possibly TRBD2 (6 bases). This CDR3 is 14 amino acids long. Germline CDR1 reads SNHLY; CDR2 reads FYNNEI. Trimming took off 4 bases at V and 4 bases at J, with 12 bases between the two ends. CDR3 in amino acids: CASSVAGTADTQYF. In nucleotides, the CDR3 is TGTGCCAGCAGTGTTGCGGGAACGGCAGATACGCAGTATTTT.

The rearrangement joins TRBV28 to TRBJ2-5; 10 bases fit TRBD1. The germline V gene encodes CDR1 MDHEN and CDR2 SYDVKM. This CDR3 spans 13 amino acids. J lost 11 bases, V lost 8 bases, and 11 bases had no gene match. CDR3 loop: CASCGTGAIEQYF. Here the CDR3 DNA reads TGTGCCAGCTGTGGGACAGGGGCTATAGAGCAGTACTTC.

The CDR3 loop is CASSIDGTGGVGANVLTF. CDR3 DNA: TGTGCCAGTAGTATAGATGGGACAGGGGGCGTTGGGGCCAACGTCCTGACTTTC. This rearrangement joins TRBV19 to TRBJ2-6, with 12 nucleotides matching TRBD1. This CDR3 comprises 18 residues. V shed 0 bases, J shed 3 bases, and the junction held 3 bases outside the gene matches. Germline loops: CDR1 LNHDA, CDR2 SQIVND (reference sequence).

This chain links TRBV18 with TRBJ2-5; D gene uncertain. Germline V gives CDR1 KGHSH, CDR2 LQKENI. The CDR3 covers 13 residues. The germline V and J ends were trimmed by 2 bases and 0 bases, with 4 bases remaining between them. CDR3 in amino acids: CASSPSYQETQYF. The CDR3 DNA reads TGTGCCAGCTCACCATCATACCAAGAGACCCAGTACTTC.

The V gene is TRBV28, the J gene TRBJ2-7, with no clear D. CDR1 MDHEN and CDR2 SYDVKM come from the germline V gene. Trimming removed 5 bases from V and 2 bases from J, with 10 bases in between. The CDR3 loop spans 13 amino acids. The CDR3 DNA reads TGTGCCAGCAGTGAAGGCAAGGCCTACGAGCAGTACTTC. It translates to CASSEGKAYEQYF. Variable domain in full (rest from reference TRBV28 and TRBJ2-7): DVKVTQSSRYLVKRTGEKVFLECVQDMDHENMFWYRQDPGLGLRLIYFSYDVKMKEKGDIPEGYSVSREKKERFSLILESASTNQTSMYLCASSEGKAYEQYFGPGTRLTVT.

With respect to this clone: Within the sample, other DNA sequences also encode this same CDR3. This chain links TRBV28 with TRBJ2-7, with D possibly TRBD1 on 6 matching bases. The CDR3 extends over 13 amino acids. Between the trimmed V and J ends, which lost 5 bases and 2 bases, there was a span of 10 bases. Germline V gene sequence: CDR1 MDHEN, CDR2 SYDVKM. CDR3 sequence reads: CASSRTGPYEQYF. CDR3 bases: TGTGCCAGCAGTCGTACAGGGCCCTACGAGCAGTACTTC.

The V call is TRBV7-2, the J call TRBJ2-2; D is undetermined. Deletions cut 1 base from V and 3 bases from J, with 9 bases between. There are 15 residues in the CDR3. CDR1 is SGHTA and CDR2 is FQGNSA in the germline V gene. CDR3 region: CASSLVGSYTGELFF. Written as DNA, the CDR3 is TGTGCCAGCAGCTTAGTGGGCTCTTACACCGGGGAGCTGTTTTTT.

This chain links TRBV10-2 with TRBJ2-5; D is unclear. V shed 2 bases and J shed 1 base, with 8 bases lying between them. Germline CDR1 is WSHSY and CDR2 is SAAADI. The CDR3 has 14 amino acids. The CDR3 sequence is CASSEGPSQETQYF. The CDR3 region has the DNA TGCGCCAGCAGTGAGGGACCGAGCCAAGAGACCCAGTACTTC.

This chain uses TRBV6-1 with TRBJ2-3, with D tentatively TRBD2 (6 bases). Looked up from germline, CDR1 is MNHNS and CDR2 is SASEGT. Between the trimmed V and J ends, which lost 7 bases and 4 bases, there was a span of 18 bases. This CDR3 comprises 15 residues. The CDR3 sequence is CASNKNGGAADTQYF. CDR3 nucleotides: TGTGCCAGCAACAAAAACGGGGGAGCTGCAGATACGCAGTATTTT.

This clone was observed a handful of times. The chain employs TRBV28 and TRBJ1-2; unclear D gene. V was clipped by 3 bases and J by 0 bases, with 5 bases between them. The V gene's germline CDR1 is MDHEN and CDR2 SYDVKM. The CDR3 length is 13 residues. The CDR3 DNA reads as TGTGCCAGCAGTTTTGGCACTAACTATGGCTACACCTTC. Amino acids: CASSFGTNYGYTF.

The chain employs TRBV10-1 and TRBJ2-5; 8 positions agree with TRBD2. Germline trimming cut 0 bases from V and 9 bases from J; bases unmatched to any gene: 9. Per the germline V gene, CDR1 is WNHNN and CDR2 is SYGVQD (reference sequence). CDR3 length equals 15 residues. The DNA of the CDR3 is TGCGCCAGCAGTGAGTCGGGGCGGGAGGTACGATCCCAGTACTTC. Protein sequence: CASSESGREVRSQYF.

The chain has TRBV28 and TRBJ2-3, with D unresolved. V shed 7 bases and J shed 0 bases, with 11 bases lying between them. This CDR3 comprises 14 residues. CDR1 and CDR2 from the germline V gene are MDHEN and SYDVKM. CDR3 in amino acids: CASIPRASTDTQYF. CDR3 coding DNA: TGTGCCAGCATACCTAGGGCCAGCACAGATACGCAGTATTTT.